Below, one TCR beta chain is given with its context. Measured with immunoSEQ multiplex PCR; TCRdb has only the in-frame clones, and not every one. The sample carries just over 95,000 clones, about 83% recorded once. This record comes from a study of blood T cell repertoires in COVID-19. The CDR3 runs to 13 residues. Germline V gene sequence: CDR1 SNHLY, CDR2 FYNNEI. The V gene end was trimmed by 3 bases and the J gene end by 10 bases; junction bases not matched to a gene: 5. The clonotype was recovered from a human donor in a cohort sampled during active COVID-19. The chain uses TRBV2 and TRBJ1-2; 10 positions agree with TRBD1. Material: peripheral blood. DNA for the CDR3: TGTGCCAGCAGTGATCTGACAGGGGGCGACTACACCTTC. The encoded protein is CASSDLTGGDYTF.